Each of the 30 T cell receptor beta chains below was sequenced from the same sample in a study of T cell responses to AZD1222 COVID-19 vaccine. Some clones are missing from TCRdb's copy, which holds only in-frame ones; the method was immunoSEQ multiplex PCR. The sample includes roughly 120,000 clones, more than 85% of them seen just once. The sequenced sample was peripheral blood, obtained on day 0 of AZD1222 vaccination. These receptors were taken from an adult in good health.

The chain carries TRBV7-2 and TRBJ2-3; 8 bases line up with TRBD1. J lost 5 bases, V lost 1 base, and 14 bases had no gene match. There are 18 residues in the CDR3. The germline V gene encodes CDR1 SGHTA and CDR2 FQGNSA. The CDR3 DNA reads as TGTGCCAGCAGCTTAGGGACAGGGAGATCTCCTCGTTTAGATACGCAGTATTTT. Translation gives CASSLGTGRSPRLDTQYF.

The chain uses TRBV4-1 and TRBJ1-2; TRBD1 is a possible D gene (5 bases). The CDR3 consists of 15 residues. The V gene lost 0 bases and the J gene lost 6 bases, with 14 bases spanning the gap. The germline CDR1 and CDR2 sequences are MGHRA and YSYEKL. As DNA, the CDR3 is TGCGCCAGCAGCCAAGAGGGGCCGGGCGCCGATGGCTACACCTTC. Protein product: CASSQEGPGADGYTF.

This rearrangement joins TRBV7-6 to TRBJ2-6; 9 bases align to TRBD2. V trimming: 3 bases; J trimming: 1 base; junction bases outside the gene matches: 1. Germline V gene lookup returns CDR1 SGHVS and CDR2 FNYEAQ. The CDR3 runs to 16 residues. The CDR3 spells CASSLLAGSGANVLTF. CDR3 sequence (DNA): TGTGCCAGCAGCTTGCTAGCGGGATCTGGGGCCAACGTCCTGACTTTC.

This clone was counted only a few times. The chain uses TRBV19 and TRBJ2-1; no clear D gene. V lost 3 bases and J 9 bases, leaving 15 bases between the germline ends. Looked up from germline, CDR1 is LNHDA and CDR2 is SQIVND (reference sequence). CDR3 length equals 14 residues. CDR3 in DNA: TGTGCCAGTAGTATTAGGGCGGAGTCTACTGAGCAGTTCTTC. Protein sequence: CASSIRAESTEQFF.

This chain uses TRBV5-1 with TRBJ1-5; the D gene is possibly TRBD1 (5 bases). CDR3 length: 14 amino acids. CDR1 is SGHRS and CDR2 is YFSETQ in the germline V gene. V lost 0 bases, J lost 6 bases, and 10 bases lay in between. CDR3 coding DNA: TGCGCCAGCAGCTTGGAAGGGGTCGGTCAGCCCCAGCATTTT. It yields the protein CASSLEGVGQPQHF. Full variable domain (missing parts from reference TRBV5-1 and TRBJ1-5): KAGVTQTPRYLIKTRGQQVTLSCSPISGHRSVSWYQQTPGQGLQFLFEYFSETQRNKGNFPGRFSGRQFSNSRSEMNVSTLELGDSALYLCASSLEGVGQPQHFGDGTRLSIL.

The CDR3 DNA sequence: TGTGCCAGCAGCACTCCCGACAGTTACGAGCAGTACTTC. As protein: CASSTPDSYEQYF. The rearrangement uses TRBV21-1 and TRBJ2-7; whether TRBD1, the table's D call, matches the DNA was not checked. TRBV21-1 is a documented pseudogene. The length of the CDR3 is 13 residues.

V gene TRBV7-8 combines with J gene TRBJ2-3; D not resolved. V gave up 5 bases and J gave up 6 bases, with 9 bases separating them. This CDR3 is 12 amino acids long. The germline V gene encodes CDR1 SGHVS and CDR2 FQNEAQ. The DNA for the CDR3 is TGTGCCAGCAGCCCCTTTGCTGATACGCAGTATTTT. The encoded protein is CASSPFADTQYF. Filled out from reference TRBV7-8 and TRBJ2-3, the complete variable domain reads GAGVSQSPRYKVAKRGQDVALRCDPISGHVSLFWYQQALGQGPEFLTYFQNEAQLDKSGLPSDRFFAERPEGSVSTLKIQRTQQEDSAVYLCASSPFADTQYFGPGTRLTVL.

J is TRBJ2-7 and V is TRBV6-5; D remains unclear. Trimming left V 2 bases short and J 2 bases short, with 7 bases between. This CDR3 has 13 amino acids. The germline CDR1 and CDR2 sequences are MNHEY and SVGAGI. The CDR3 spells CASSYALAYEQYF. CDR3 DNA sequence: TGTGCCAGCAGTTACGCCTTAGCCTACGAGCAGTACTTC.

V is TRBV5-5 and J is TRBJ1-5; unclear D gene. V was shortened by 2 bases and J by 9 bases, with 12 bases between the two germline ends. The length of the CDR3 is 13 residues. CDR1 and CDR2 from the germline V gene are SGHKS and YYEKEE (reference sequence). As DNA, the CDR3 is TGTGCCAGCAGCTTAAGCGGGGATTCGCCCCAGCATTTT. Residues: CASSLSGDSPQHF.

The CDR3 spells CASSAGTGPYEQYF. CDR3 DNA: TGTGCCAGCTCAGCCGGGACAGGGCCCTACGAGCAGTACTTC. The rearrangement uses TRBV18 and TRBJ2-7; 9 bases line up with TRBD1. Germline V gene sequence: CDR1 KGHSH, CDR2 LQKENI. This CDR3 has 14 amino acids. Trimming took 5 bases from V and 2 from J; bases not matched to a gene: 4.

The chain carries TRBV20-1 and TRBJ2-1; D is undetermined. This CDR3 comprises 12 residues. Germline CDR1 DFQATT, CDR2 SNEGSKA (reference sequence). Deletions cut 3 bases from V and 4 bases from J, with 7 bases between. CDR3 protein: CSASSRYNEQFF. CDR3 in DNA: TGCAGTGCTAGTTCCCGGTACAATGAGCAGTTCTTC.

The chain combines TRBV6-4 with TRBJ2-3; 7 bases fit TRBD2. This CDR3 is 14 amino acids long. Looked up from germline, CDR1 is MRHNA and CDR2 is SNTAGT. Losses at the gene ends were 6 bases for V and 1 base for J; bases not matched to a gene: 4. CDR3 region: CASSQAGGTDTQYF. The DNA of the CDR3 is TGTGCCAGCAGCCAGGCGGGGGGCACAGATACGCAGTATTTT.

This rearrangement joins TRBV10-3 to TRBJ2-2; D is perhaps TRBD2 (7 bases). Germline loops: CDR1 ENHRY, CDR2 SYGVKD. Trimming pared 0 bases from V and 0 bases from J, leaving 8 bases between. This CDR3 region has 16 residues. In DNA, the CDR3 is TGTGCCATCAGTGAGTCAGGGGGGGCGAACACCGGGGAGCTGTTTTTT. Residues: CAISESGGANTGELFF.

V gene TRBV29-1 combines with J gene TRBJ1-1; D gene unclear. CDR1 is SQVTM and CDR2 is ANQGSEA in the germline V gene. V was shortened by 4 bases and J by 0 bases, with 12 bases between the two germline ends. This CDR3 is 14 amino acids long. The CDR3 nucleotides read TGCAGCGTTGCGGGCCGGGGAGTGAACACTGAAGCTTTCTTT. Protein product: CSVAGRGVNTEAFF.

This chain uses TRBV7-9 with TRBJ1-5; 7 positions match TRBD1. The CDR3 is 13 amino acids. The V segment lost 4 bases and the J segment 7 bases; nucleotides outside the gene matches: 4. CDR1 is SEHNR, CDR2 FQNEAQ, per germline (reference sequence). CDR3 sequence reads: CASSSTGNQPQHF. The CDR3 DNA sequence: TGTGCCAGCAGCTCGACAGGGAACCAGCCCCAGCATTTT. Full variable domain (rest looked up from reference TRBV7-9 and TRBJ1-5): DTGVSQNPRHKITKRGQNVTFRCDPISEHNRLYWYRQTLGQGPEFLTYFQNEAQLEKSRLLSDRFSAERPKGSFSTLEIQRTEQGDSAMYLCASSSTGNQPQHFGDGTRLSIL.

The table lists this clone with a count of one. The chain recombines TRBV6-5 with TRBJ1-5, with TRBD1 as a possible D gene (6 bases). V was trimmed by 0 bases and J by 6 bases, leaving 12 bases between them. This CDR3 comprises 15 residues. Germline CDR1 is MNHEY and CDR2 is SVGAGI. CDR3 amino acids: CASSYSSGDRQPQHF. Here the CDR3 DNA reads TGTGCCAGCAGTTACTCGTCAGGGGATCGTCAGCCCCAGCATTTT.

The chain combines TRBV11-2 with TRBJ1-5, with D unresolved. Germline lookup yields CDR1 SGHAT and CDR2 FQNNGV. The CDR3 runs to 13 residues. Trimming pared 5 bases from V and 4 bases from J, leaving 9 bases between. CDR3 region: CASSPFENQPQHF. In DNA, the CDR3 is TGTGCCAGCAGCCCCTTCGAAAATCAGCCCCAGCATTTT.

This chain connects TRBV4-1 to TRBJ2-1; 9 nucleotides match TRBD2. There are 17 residues in the CDR3. Looked up from germline, CDR1 is MGHRA and CDR2 is YSYEKL. V lost 0 bases, J lost 5 bases, and 8 bases stayed unmatched. CDR3 DNA: TGCGCCAGCAGCCAAGATCTCGTTAGCGGGGGAAACAATGAGCAGTTCTTC. This codes for CASSQDLVSGGNNEQFF.

The chain has TRBV6-1 and TRBJ1-2; D is undetermined. This CDR3 is 15 amino acids long. Germline V gene data show CDR1 as MNHNS and CDR2 as SASEGT. V lost 3 bases and J lost 0, with 11 bases in between. CDR3: CASSEEQHSNYGYTF. In DNA, the CDR3 is TGTGCCAGCAGTGAGGAACAGCACTCTAACTATGGCTACACCTTC.

The rearrangement links TRBV28 to TRBJ1-3, with D perhaps matching TRBD1 (5 bases). Germline V gene data show CDR1 as MDHEN and CDR2 as SYDVKM. Between the trimmed V and J ends, which lost 5 bases and 0 bases, there was a span of 14 bases. There are 16 residues in the CDR3. The CDR3 loop is CASSPAGTLSGNTIYF. The CDR3 DNA reads as TGTGCCAGCAGTCCGGCAGGGACCCTCTCTGGAAACACCATATATTTT.

This clone was seen only once. The J gene is TRBJ1-6, the V gene TRBV28, with TRBD1 matching 8 bases. Germline CDR1 MDHEN, CDR2 SYDVKM. The V and J ends lost 5 bases and 4 bases, in that order; junction bases with no gene match: 7. The CDR3 consists of 16 residues. The CDR3 DNA is TGTGCCAGCAGTAGCGGGACAGGATTTTATAATTCACCCCTCCACTTT. Translated: CASSSGTGFYNSPLHF.

V gene TRBV6-4 combines with J gene TRBJ2-3; TRBD2 matches 10 bases. The CDR3 has 15 amino acids. V lost 0 bases and J lost 4; bases outside the gene matches: 1. The germline gives CDR1 MRHNA, CDR2 SNTAGT. The CDR3 DNA follows: TGTGCCAGCAGTGACTCCGGGACTAGCGCAGATACGCAGTATTTT. Protein product: CASSDSGTSADTQYF.

The CDR3 bases are TGCGCCAGCGCACCCCTGACAGGGTACACGTCCTACGAGCAGTACTTC. Amino acid sequence: CASAPLTGYTSYEQYF. The V and J genes are TRBV10-1 and TRBJ2-7, with 7 bases identical to TRBD1. V lost 8 bases and J lost 1; bases outside the gene matches: 14. Per the germline V gene, CDR1 is WNHNN and CDR2 is SYGVQD (reference sequence). The CDR3 is 16 amino acids.

CDR3 DNA: TGTGCCAGCAGTCTACAGGCGGGTCCCAATGAGCAGTTCTTC. This sequence encodes CASSLQAGPNEQFF. This chain links TRBV27 with TRBJ2-1, with D tentatively TRBD1 or TRBD2 (5 bases each). Germline assignment: CDR1 MNHEY and CDR2 SMNVEV (reference sequence). V lost 5 bases, J lost 6 bases, and 14 bases lay in between. This CDR3 has 14 amino acids.

This sequence joins TRBV19 and TRBJ2-7; 9 nucleotides match TRBD2. Trimming took 3 bases from V and 6 from J; bases not matched to a gene: 3. Germline V gives CDR1 LNHDA, CDR2 SQIVND (reference sequence). The CDR3 loop spans 13 amino acids. CDR3 amino acids: CASSILAGSEQYF. In nucleotides, the CDR3 is TGTGCCAGTAGTATTCTAGCGGGAAGCGAGCAGTACTTC. The variable domain in full, completed from reference TRBV19 and TRBJ2-7, reads DGGITQSPKYLFRKEGQNVTLSCEQNLNHDAMYWYRQDPGQGLRLIYYSQIVNDFQKGDIAEGYSVSREKKESFPLTVTSAQKNPTAFYLCASSILAGSEQYFGPGTRLTVT.

The rearrangement uses TRBV6-4 and TRBJ1-2, with TRBD1 matching 9 bases. The CDR3 has 15 amino acids. The V and J ends lost 6 bases and 5 bases, in that order; junction bases with no gene match: 10. The germline gives CDR1 MRHNA, CDR2 SNTAGT. The CDR3 sequence is CASSPDRGVSYGYTF. CDR3 nucleotide sequence: TGTGCCAGCAGCCCAGACAGGGGGGTAAGTTATGGCTACACCTTC.

This clone has just a few counts. V usage is TRBV30 and J usage is TRBJ1-2; no clear D. This CDR3 region has 15 residues. CDR1 is GTSNPN and CDR2 is SVGIG in the germline V gene (reference sequence). V lost 3 bases to trimming and J lost 3 bases, with 17 bases between them. The CDR3 loop is CAWRDTTAGYYGYTF. In DNA, the CDR3 is TGTGCCTGGAGAGACACGACCGCTGGATACTATGGCTACACCTTC.

The rearrangement uses TRBV5-1 and TRBJ2-5; possibly TRBD1 for D (5 bases). Trimming cost V 0 bases and J 3 bases, with 6 bases left between them. The CDR3 totals 13 residues. Looked up from germline, CDR1 is SGHRS and CDR2 is YFSETQ. The CDR3 DNA reads TGCGCCAGCAGCTTGGTAGGGGAAGAGACCCAGTACTTC. It translates to CASSLVGEETQYF.

The chain joins TRBV3-1 (or the pseudogene TRBV3-2) to TRBJ2-1, with D possibly being TRBD2 (5 bases). The germline gives CDR1 LGHDT, CDR2 YNNKEL (reference sequence). Trimming took 0 bases from V and 4 from J, leaving 10 bases between them. The CDR3 totals 15 residues. This CDR3 is CASSQDQRRYNEQFF. The CDR3 nucleotides are TGTGCCAGCAGCCAAGATCAAAGGAGGTACAATGAGCAGTTCTTC.

The chain is built from TRBV19 and TRBJ2-6; D may be TRBD1 (5 bases). V was clipped by 11 bases and J by 1 base, with 15 bases between them. The CDR3 extends over 15 amino acids. Germline CDR1 and CDR2: LNHDA and SQIVND (reference sequence). CDR3 nucleotides: TGTGCCCAGAAGGGGATGGAGTCTGGGGCCAACGTCCTGACTTTC. Translation: CAQKGMESGANVLTF.